This T cell receptor beta chain came from a study of blood T cell repertoires in COVID-19. Clones were read by immunoSEQ multiplex PCR, and TCRdb kept only the in-frame ones, dropping some. This table holds some 240,000 clones, around 83% found once. The V gene lost 4 bases and the J gene lost 2 bases, with 13 bases spanning the gap. CDR1 is LGHDT, CDR2 YNNKEL, per germline (reference sequence). The CDR3 has 15 residues. The chain carries TRBV3-1 (or the pseudogene TRBV3-2) and TRBJ2-3, with D possibly matching TRBD1 (5 bases). Sequenced material: peripheral blood. The source of this sequence is a man aged 45-65 years with active or convalescent COVID-19. The CDR3 sequence is CASSPRETFTDTQYF. In DNA form, the CDR3 reads TGTGCCAGCAGCCCCAGGGAAACCTTCACAGATACGCAGTATTTT.